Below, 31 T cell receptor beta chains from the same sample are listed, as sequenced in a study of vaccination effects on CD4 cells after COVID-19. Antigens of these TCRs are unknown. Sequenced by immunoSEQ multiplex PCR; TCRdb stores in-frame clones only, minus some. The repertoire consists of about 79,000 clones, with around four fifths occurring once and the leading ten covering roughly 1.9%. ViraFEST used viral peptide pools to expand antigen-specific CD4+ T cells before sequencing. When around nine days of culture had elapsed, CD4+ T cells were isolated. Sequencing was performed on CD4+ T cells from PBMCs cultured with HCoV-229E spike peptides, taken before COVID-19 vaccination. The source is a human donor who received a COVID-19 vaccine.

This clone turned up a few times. This CDR3 is CASSRMTGVGGELFF. Here the CDR3 DNA reads TGTGCCAGCAGCCGAATGACAGGGGTAGGCGGGGAGCTGTTTTTT. The chain combines TRBV6-6 with TRBJ2-2; 8 bases align to TRBD1. V dropped 6 bases and J dropped 7; count of bases not matched to a gene: 10. The CDR3 extends over 15 amino acids. Germline CDR1 reads MNHNY; CDR2 reads SVGAGI (reference sequence).

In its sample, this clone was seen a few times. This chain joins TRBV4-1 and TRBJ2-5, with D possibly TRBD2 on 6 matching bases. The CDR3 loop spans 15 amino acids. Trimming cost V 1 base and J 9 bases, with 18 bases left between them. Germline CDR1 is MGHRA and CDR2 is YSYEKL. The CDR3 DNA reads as TGCGCCAGCAGCCAAGTGGATAGGGATTCGGGGGCCCAGTACTTC. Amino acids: CASSQVDRDSGAQYF.

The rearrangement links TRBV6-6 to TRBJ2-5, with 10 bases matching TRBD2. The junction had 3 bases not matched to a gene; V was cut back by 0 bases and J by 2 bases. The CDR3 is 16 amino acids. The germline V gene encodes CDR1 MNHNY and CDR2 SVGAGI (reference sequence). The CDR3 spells CASSYSPSGGQETQYF. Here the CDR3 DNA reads TGTGCCAGCAGTTACTCGCCTAGCGGGGGACAAGAGACCCAGTACTTC.

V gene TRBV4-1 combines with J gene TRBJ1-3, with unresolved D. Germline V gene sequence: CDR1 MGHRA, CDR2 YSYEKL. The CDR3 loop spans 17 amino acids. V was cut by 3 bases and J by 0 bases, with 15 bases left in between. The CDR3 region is CASSHPGQTYSGNTIYF. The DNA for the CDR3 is TGCGCCAGCAGCCACCCCGGGCAGACCTACTCTGGAAACACCATATATTTT.

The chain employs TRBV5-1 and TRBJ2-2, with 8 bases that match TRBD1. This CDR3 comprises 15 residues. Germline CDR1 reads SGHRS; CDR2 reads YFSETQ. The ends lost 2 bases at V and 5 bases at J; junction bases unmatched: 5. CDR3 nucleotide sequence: TGCGCCAGCAGCTTATTGACAGGGGAGACCGGGGAGCTGTTTTTT. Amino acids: CASSLLTGETGELFF. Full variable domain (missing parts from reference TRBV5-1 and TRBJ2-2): KAGVTQTPRYLIKTRGQQVTLSCSPISGHRSVSWYQQTPGQGLQFLFEYFSETQRNKGNFPGRFSGRQFSNSRSEMNVSTLELGDSALYLCASSLLTGETGELFFGEGSRLTVL.

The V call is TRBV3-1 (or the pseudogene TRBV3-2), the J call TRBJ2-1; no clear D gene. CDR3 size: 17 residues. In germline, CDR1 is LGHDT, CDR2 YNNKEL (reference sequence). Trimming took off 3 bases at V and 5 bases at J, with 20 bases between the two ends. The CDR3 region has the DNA TGTGCCAGCAGCCATGAAGCGCGTGCCATGCGAAACAATGAGCAGTTCTTC. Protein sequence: CASSHEARAMRNNEQFF.

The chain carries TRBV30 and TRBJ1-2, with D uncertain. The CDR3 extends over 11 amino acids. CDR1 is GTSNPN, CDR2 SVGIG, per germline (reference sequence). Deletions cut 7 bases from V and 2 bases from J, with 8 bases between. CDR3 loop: CALDRNYGYTF. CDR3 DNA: TGTGCCTTGGACCGGAACTATGGCTACACCTTC.

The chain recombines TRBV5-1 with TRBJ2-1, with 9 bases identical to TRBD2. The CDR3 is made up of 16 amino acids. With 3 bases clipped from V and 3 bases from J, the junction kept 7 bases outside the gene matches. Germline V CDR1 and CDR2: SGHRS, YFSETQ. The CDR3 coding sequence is TGCGCCAGCAGCTCCGGGACTAGCTCTCTCTACAATGAGCAGTTCTTC. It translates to CASSSGTSSLYNEQFF.

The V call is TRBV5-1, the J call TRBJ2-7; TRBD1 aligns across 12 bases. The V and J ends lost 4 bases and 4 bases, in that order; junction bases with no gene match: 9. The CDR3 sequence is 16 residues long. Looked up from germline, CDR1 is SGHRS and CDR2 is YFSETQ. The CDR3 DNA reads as TGCGCCAGCAGCCTCCAGCCGGGACAGGGGGCATACGAGCAGTACGTC. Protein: CASSLQPGQGAYEQYV.

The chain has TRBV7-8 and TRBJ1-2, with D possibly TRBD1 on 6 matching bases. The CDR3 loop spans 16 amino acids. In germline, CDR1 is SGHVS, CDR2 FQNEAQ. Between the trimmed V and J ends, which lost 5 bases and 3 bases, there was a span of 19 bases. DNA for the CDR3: TGTGCCAGCAGCCGATCGATTAGGACAGTCGACTATGGCTACACCTTC. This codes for CASSRSIRTVDYGYTF.

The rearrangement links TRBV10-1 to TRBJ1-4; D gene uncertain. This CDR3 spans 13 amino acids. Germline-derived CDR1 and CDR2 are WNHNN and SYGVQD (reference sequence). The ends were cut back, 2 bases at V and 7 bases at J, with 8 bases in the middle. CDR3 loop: CASSEPGIEKLFF. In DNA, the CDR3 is TGCGCCAGCAGTGAGCCCGGGATTGAAAAACTGTTTTTT.

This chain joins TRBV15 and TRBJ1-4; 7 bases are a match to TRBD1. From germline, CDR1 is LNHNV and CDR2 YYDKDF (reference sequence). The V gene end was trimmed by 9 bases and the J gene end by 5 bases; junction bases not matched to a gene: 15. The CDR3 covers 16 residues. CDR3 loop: CATKGTVRLKNEKLFF. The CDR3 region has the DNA TGTGCCACGAAGGGGACAGTCCGACTTAAGAATGAAAAACTGTTTTTT.

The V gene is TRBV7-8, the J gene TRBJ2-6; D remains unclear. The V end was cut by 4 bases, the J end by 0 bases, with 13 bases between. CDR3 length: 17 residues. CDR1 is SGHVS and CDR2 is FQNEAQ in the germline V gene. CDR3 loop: CASSYNAYPSGANVLTF. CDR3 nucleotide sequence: TGTGCCAGCAGCTACAACGCGTACCCCTCTGGGGCCAACGTCCTGACTTTC.

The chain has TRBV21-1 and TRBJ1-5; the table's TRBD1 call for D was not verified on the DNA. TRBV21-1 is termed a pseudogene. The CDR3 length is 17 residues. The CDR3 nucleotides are TGTGCCAGCACCGGCGCCGGGACAGCACTTAGCAATCAGCCCCAGCATTTT. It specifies CASTGAGTALSNQPQHF.

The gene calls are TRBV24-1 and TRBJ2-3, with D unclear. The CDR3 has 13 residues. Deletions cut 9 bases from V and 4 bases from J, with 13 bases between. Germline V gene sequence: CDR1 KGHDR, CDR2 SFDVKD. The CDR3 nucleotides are TGTGCCACCGGTAGTCGGCAGGCAGATACGCAGTATTTT. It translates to CATGSRQADTQYF.

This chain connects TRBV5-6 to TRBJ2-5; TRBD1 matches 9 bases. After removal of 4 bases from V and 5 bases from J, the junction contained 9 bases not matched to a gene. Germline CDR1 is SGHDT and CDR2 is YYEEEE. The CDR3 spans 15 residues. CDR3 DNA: TGTGCCAGCAGCAAACAGGGGGCCGTGGAGGAGACCCAGTACTTC. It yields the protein CASSKQGAVEETQYF.

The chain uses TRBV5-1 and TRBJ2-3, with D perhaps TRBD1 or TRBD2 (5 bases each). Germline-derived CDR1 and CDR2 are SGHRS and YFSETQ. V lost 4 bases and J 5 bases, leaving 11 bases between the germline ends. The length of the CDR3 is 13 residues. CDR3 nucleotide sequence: TGCGCCAGCAGCCAGGATGGGGGAGATACGCAGTATTTT. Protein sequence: CASSQDGGDTQYF.

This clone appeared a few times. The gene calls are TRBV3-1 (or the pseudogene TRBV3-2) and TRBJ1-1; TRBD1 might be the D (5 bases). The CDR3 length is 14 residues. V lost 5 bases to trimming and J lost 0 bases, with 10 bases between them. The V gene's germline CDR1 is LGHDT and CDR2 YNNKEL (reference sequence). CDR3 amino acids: CASSFGTVNTEAFF. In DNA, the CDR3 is TGTGCCAGCAGCTTCGGGACGGTGAACACTGAAGCTTTCTTT.

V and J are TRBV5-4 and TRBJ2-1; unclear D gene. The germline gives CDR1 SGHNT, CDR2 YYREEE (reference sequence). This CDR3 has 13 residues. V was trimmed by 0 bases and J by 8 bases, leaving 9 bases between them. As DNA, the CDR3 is TGTGCCAGCAGCTTGGAGCCGACCGATGAGCAGTTCTTC. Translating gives CASSLEPTDEQFF.

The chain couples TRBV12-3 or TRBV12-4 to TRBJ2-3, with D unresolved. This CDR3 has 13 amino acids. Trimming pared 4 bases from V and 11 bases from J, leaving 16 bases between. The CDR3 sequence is CASSSQGRGKQYF. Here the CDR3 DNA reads TGTGCCAGCAGTTCTCAAGGACGCGGTAAGCAGTATTTT.

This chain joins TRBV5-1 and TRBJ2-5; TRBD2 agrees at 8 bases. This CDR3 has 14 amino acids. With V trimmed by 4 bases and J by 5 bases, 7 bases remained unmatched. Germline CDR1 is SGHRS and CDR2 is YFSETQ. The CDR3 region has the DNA TGCGCCAGCAGCCCGGGAGGGGCTGGCGAGACCCAGTACTTC. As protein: CASSPGGAGETQYF.

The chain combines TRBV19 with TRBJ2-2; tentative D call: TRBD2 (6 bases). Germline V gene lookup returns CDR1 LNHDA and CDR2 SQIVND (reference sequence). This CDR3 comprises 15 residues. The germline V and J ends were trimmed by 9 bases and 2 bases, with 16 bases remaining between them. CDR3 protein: CASTDGSFNTGELFF. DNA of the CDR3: TGTGCCAGCACGGACGGGAGTTTTAACACCGGGGAGCTGTTTTTT.

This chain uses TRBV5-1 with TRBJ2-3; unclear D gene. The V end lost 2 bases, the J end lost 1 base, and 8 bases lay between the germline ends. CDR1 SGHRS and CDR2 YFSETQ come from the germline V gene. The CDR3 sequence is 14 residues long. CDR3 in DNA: TGCGCCAGCAGCTTAGTACCGGGCACAGATACGCAGTATTTT. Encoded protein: CASSLVPGTDTQYF.

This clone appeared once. In DNA, the CDR3 is TGTGCCACCACAAGGGGGAGTGGAAACACCATATATTTT. Translating gives CATTRGSGNTIYF. V and J are TRBV15 and TRBJ1-3; D might be TRBD1 (6 bases). Trimming cost V 7 bases and J 3 bases, with 10 bases left between them. Germline V CDR1 and CDR2: LNHNV, YYDKDF (reference sequence). The CDR3 contains 13 residues.

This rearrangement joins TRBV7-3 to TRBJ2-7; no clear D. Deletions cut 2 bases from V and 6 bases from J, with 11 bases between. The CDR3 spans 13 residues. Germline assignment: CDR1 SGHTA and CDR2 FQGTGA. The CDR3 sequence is CASSLFAGGEQYV. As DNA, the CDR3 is TGTGCCAGCAGCTTATTTGCCGGTGGCGAGCAGTACGTC.

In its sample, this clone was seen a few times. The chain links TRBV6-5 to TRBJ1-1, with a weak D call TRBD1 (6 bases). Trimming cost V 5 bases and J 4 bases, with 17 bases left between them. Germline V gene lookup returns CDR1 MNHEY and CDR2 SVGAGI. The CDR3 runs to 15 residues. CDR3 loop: CASSRLTRGGTEAFF. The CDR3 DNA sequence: TGTGCCAGCAGTCGCCTTACCAGGGGAGGCACTGAAGCTTTCTTT.

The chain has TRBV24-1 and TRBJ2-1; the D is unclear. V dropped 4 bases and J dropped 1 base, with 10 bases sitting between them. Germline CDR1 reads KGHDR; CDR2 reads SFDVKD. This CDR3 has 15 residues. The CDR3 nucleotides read TGTGCCACCAGTGACATGACCGATTCCTACAATGAGCAGTTCTTC. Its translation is CATSDMTDSYNEQFF.

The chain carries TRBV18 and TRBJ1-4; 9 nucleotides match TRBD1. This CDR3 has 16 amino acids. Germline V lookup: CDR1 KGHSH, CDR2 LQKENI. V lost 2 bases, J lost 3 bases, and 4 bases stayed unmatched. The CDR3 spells CASSPLQGASNEKLFF. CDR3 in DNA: TGTGCCAGCTCACCATTACAGGGGGCTTCTAATGAAAAACTGTTTTTT.

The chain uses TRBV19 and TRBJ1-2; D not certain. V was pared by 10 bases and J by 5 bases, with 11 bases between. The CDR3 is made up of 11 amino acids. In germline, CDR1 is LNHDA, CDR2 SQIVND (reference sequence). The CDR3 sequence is CATERRYGYTF. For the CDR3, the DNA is TGTGCCACTGAGCGAAGATATGGCTACACCTTC. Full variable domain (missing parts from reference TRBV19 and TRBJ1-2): DGGITQSPKYLFRKEGQNVTLSCEQNLNHDAMYWYRQDPGQGLRLIYYSQIVNDFQKGDIAEGYSVSREKKESFPLTVTSAQKNPTAFYLCATERRYGYTFGSGTRLTVV.

The CDR3 nucleotides are TGTGCCAGCACCCTTACAGGGTCCATGAACACTGAAGCTTTCTTT. As protein: CASTLTGSMNTEAFF. This chain joins TRBV28 and TRBJ1-1; maybe TRBD1 (6 bases). The CDR3 loop spans 15 amino acids. From germline, CDR1 is MDHEN and CDR2 SYDVKM. V shed 7 bases and J shed 0 bases, with 15 bases lying between them.

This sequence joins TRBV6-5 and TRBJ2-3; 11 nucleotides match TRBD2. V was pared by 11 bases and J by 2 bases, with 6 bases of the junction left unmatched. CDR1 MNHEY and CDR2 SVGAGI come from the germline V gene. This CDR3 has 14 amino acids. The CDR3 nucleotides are TGTGCCTTATATAGCGGGGGGGCCACAGATACGCAGTATTTT. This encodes CALYSGGATDTQYF.